The next 24 T cell receptor beta chains were all read from a single sample in a study of graft-versus-host responses after intestinal transplantation. The protocol was immunoSEQ multiplex PCR, while the TCRdb copy is restricted to in-frame clones and leaves out a portion. The sample lists about 36,000 clones, less than 95% occurring once. Which antigens these TCRs recognize remains unknown. Sequences were derived from unstimulated CD4+ T cells sorted from spleen or lymph node cells, sampled before transplant. Receptors were obtained from a human donor who was the organ donor for an intestinal transplant.

V is TRBV29-1 and J is TRBJ2-7; maybe TRBD2 (5 bases). The CDR3 loop spans 13 amino acids. CDR1 is SQVTM and CDR2 is ANQGSEA in the germline V gene. V was shortened by 4 bases and J by 6 bases, with 16 bases between the two germline ends. CDR3 sequence: CSVAEVVPGEQYF. For the CDR3, the DNA is TGCAGCGTTGCGGAGGTAGTTCCCGGCGAGCAGTACTTC.

V and J are TRBV5-1 and TRBJ2-7; TRBD1 matches 7 bases. Trimming cost V 4 bases and J 5 bases; bases outside gene matches: 0. The V gene's germline CDR1 is SGHRS and CDR2 YFSETQ. This CDR3 has 11 amino acids. The CDR3 DNA reads TGCGCCAGCAGCGGGACAGACGAGCAGTACTTC. It specifies CASSGTDEQYF. The full variable domain, with the rest looked up from reference TRBV5-1 and TRBJ2-7, is KAGVTQTPRYLIKTRGQQVTLSCSPISGHRSVSWYQQTPGQGLQFLFEYFSETQRNKGNFPGRFSGRQFSNSRSEMNVSTLELGDSALYLCASSGTDEQYFGPGTRLTVT.

This clone has only one observation. This rearrangement joins TRBV19 to TRBJ1-1, with D maybe TRBD1 (5 bases). Germline V gives CDR1 LNHDA, CDR2 SQIVND (reference sequence). CDR3 length: 14 amino acids. V lost 5 bases and J lost 0, with 10 bases in between. CDR3 protein: CASSPPRVNTEAFF. DNA of the CDR3: TGTGCCAGTAGTCCCCCCAGGGTGAACACTGAAGCTTTCTTT. Using reference TRBV19 and TRBJ1-1 for the parts outside the CDR3, the full variable domain is DGGITQSPKYLFRKEGQNVTLSCEQNLNHDAMYWYRQDPGQGLRLIYYSQIVNDFQKGDIAEGYSVSREKKESFPLTVTSAQKNPTAFYLCASSPPRVNTEAFFGQGTRLTVV.

The V gene is TRBV10-3, the J gene TRBJ2-7, with TRBD2 matching 10 bases. Germline CDR1 ENHRY, CDR2 SYGVKD. The CDR3 loop spans 17 amino acids. The V segment lost 2 bases and the J segment 4 bases; nucleotides outside the gene matches: 11. In DNA, the CDR3 is TGTGCCATCAGTGAGATCCAACAACTAGCGGGAATTTACGAGCAGTACTTC. Translating gives CAISEIQQLAGIYEQYF.

This chain uses TRBV7-8 with TRBJ2-7, with TRBD2 matching over 12 bases. J gave up 4 bases and V 5 bases, and 12 bases lay outside the gene matches. The CDR3 length is 17 residues. CDR1 is SGHVS and CDR2 is FQNEAQ in the germline V gene. The CDR3 is CASSILKTSGGLYEQYF. The CDR3 DNA sequence: TGTGCCAGCAGCATACTAAAGACTAGCGGGGGACTGTACGAGCAGTACTTC.

This chain joins TRBV9 and TRBJ2-7; a possible D gene is TRBD2 (5 bases). The CDR3 consists of 14 residues. V lost 3 bases and J lost 6, with 16 bases in between. The V gene's germline CDR1 is SGDLS and CDR2 YYNGEE. The CDR3 DNA sequence: TGTGCCAGCAGCGGAGGGAATCGGGCGGGCGAGCAGTACTTC. Amino acid sequence: CASSGGNRAGEQYF.

This clone was recorded once. The chain has TRBV19 and TRBJ2-7; D unresolved. The CDR3 extends over 14 amino acids. V dropped 5 bases and J dropped 0 bases, with 11 bases sitting between them. Per germline, CDR1 LNHDA and CDR2 SQIVND (reference sequence). CDR3 nucleotide sequence: TGTGCCAGTAGTTTATACCTAGACTCCTACGAGCAGTACTTC. This gives the protein CASSLYLDSYEQYF.

This clone has a single count. This sequence joins TRBV19 and TRBJ2-1, with D unresolved. The CDR3 length is 14 residues. Looked up from germline, CDR1 is LNHDA and CDR2 is SQIVND (reference sequence). V lost 1 base, J lost 4 bases, and 8 bases lay in between. The CDR3 loop is CASSIAFRYNEQFF. The CDR3 DNA reads TGTGCCAGTAGTATAGCTTTCAGGTACAATGAGCAGTTCTTC. The complete variable domain, with remaining parts taken from reference TRBV19 and TRBJ2-1, reads DGGITQSPKYLFRKEGQNVTLSCEQNLNHDAMYWYRQDPGQGLRLIYYSQIVNDFQKGDIAEGYSVSREKKESFPLTVTSAQKNPTAFYLCASSIAFRYNEQFFGPGTRLTVL.

This chain joins TRBV7-2 and TRBJ2-7; no clear D gene. With 10 bases removed from V and 0 bases from J, the gap between germline ends came to 13 bases. Looked up from germline, CDR1 is SGHTA and CDR2 is FQGNSA. The CDR3 runs to 13 residues. The CDR3 here is CATSLPGSYEQYF. The CDR3 DNA reads TGTGCCACCTCCCTACCAGGCTCCTACGAGCAGTACTTC. The whole variable domain, filled in from reference TRBV7-2 and TRBJ2-7, reads GAGVSQSPSNKVTEKGKDVELRCDPISGHTALYWYRQSLGQGLEFLIYFQGNSAPDKSGLPSDRFSAERTGGSVSTLTIQRTQQEDSAVYLCATSLPGSYEQYFGPGTRLTVT.

This clone was found a few times. The chain is built from TRBV19 and TRBJ1-6; 8 bases fit TRBD1. The germline CDR1 and CDR2 sequences are LNHDA and SQIVND (reference sequence). Unmatched junction bases numbered 13, after V lost 3 bases and J lost 6 bases. The CDR3 runs 18 residues. CDR3 loop: CASSIATGQGSSNSPLHF. The CDR3 DNA follows: TGTGCCAGTAGTATCGCCACTGGACAGGGCTCGAGTAATTCACCCCTCCACTTT.

V is TRBV7-9 and J is TRBJ1-2; the match to TRBD1 covers 12 bases. Trimming at V came to 5 bases and at J to 4 bases, leaving 5 bases not matched to a gene. This CDR3 contains 15 residues. Germline assignment: CDR1 SEHNR and CDR2 FQNEAQ (reference sequence). The CDR3: CASSMGQGAVYGYTF. CDR3 DNA sequence: TGTGCCAGCAGCATGGGACAGGGGGCCGTCTATGGCTACACCTTC.

This clone was picked up one time. The chain recombines TRBV7-8 with TRBJ2-5, with TRBD1 matching over 7 bases. Germline CDR1 and CDR2: SGHVS and FQNEAQ. There are 15 residues in the CDR3. J gave up 4 bases and V 5 bases, and 10 bases lay outside the gene matches. CDR3 in DNA: TGTGCCAGCAGCCCCCGTAGCAGGGGGTTAGAGACCCAGTACTTC. It translates to CASSPRSRGLETQYF.

The chain joins TRBV30 to TRBJ2-5; D gene uncertain. This CDR3 contains 17 residues. The V and J ends lost 3 bases and 13 bases respectively, with 33 bases between them. Germline assignment: CDR1 GTSNPN and CDR2 SVGIG (reference sequence). This CDR3 reads CAWSPPPRWPRTYERYF. CDR3 sequence (DNA): TGTGCCTGGAGCCCACCCCCGAGATGGCCACGAACCTACGAGCGGTACTTC.

The chain couples TRBV15 to TRBJ1-5; D possibly corresponds to TRBD1 (5 bases). V dropped 5 bases and J dropped 4 bases, with 15 bases sitting between them. The length of the CDR3 is 15 residues. In germline, CDR1 is LNHNV, CDR2 YYDKDF (reference sequence). The CDR3 reads CATSHDQGRNQPQHF. CDR3 in DNA: TGTGCCACCAGCCACGACCAGGGCCGAAATCAGCCCCAGCATTTT.

J is TRBJ2-3 and V is TRBV7-9, with TRBD2 matching 11 bases. The length of the CDR3 is 16 residues. The V gene's germline CDR1 is SEHNR and CDR2 FQNEAQ (reference sequence). The trim removed 6 bases at V and 2 bases at J, leaving 7 bases unmatched. The CDR3 DNA sequence: TGTGCCAGCAGTTTTATAGCGGGGGGGAACACAGATACGCAGTATTTT. The encoded protein is CASSFIAGGNTDTQYF.

In the case of this clone: Other DNA sequences in this specimen translate into the identical CDR3. The genes are TRBV6-5 and TRBJ1-1; D unclear. The germline V gene has CDR1 MNHEY and CDR2 SVGAGI. The length of the CDR3 is 14 residues. V was cut by 0 bases and J by 0 bases, with 5 bases left in between. CDR3 amino acids: CASSYSGMNTEAFF. CDR3 in DNA: TGTGCCAGCAGTTACTCAGGGATGAACACTGAAGCTTTCTTT.

V gene TRBV11-3 combines with J gene TRBJ2-5, with D perhaps given as TRBD1 or TRBD2 (6 bases each). Matching the DNA end better, TRBJ2-7 makes the J call doubtful. There are 13 residues in the CDR3. The germline gives CDR1 SGHNT, CDR2 YENEEA. The CDR3 nucleotides are TGTGCCAGCAGCATACAGGGAGGCAACGAGCAGTACTTC. It is translated as CASSIQGGNEQYF.

The chain links TRBV9 to TRBJ2-1, with 11 bases that match TRBD2. Germline CDR1 and CDR2: SGDLS and YYNGEE. This CDR3 has 18 amino acids. Trimming cost V 5 bases and J 3 bases; bases outside gene matches: 13. The CDR3 DNA follows: TGTGCCAGCAGTGTAACTAGCGGGGGACCCTTCTTCTACAATGAGCAGTTCTTC. It specifies CASSVTSGGPFFYNEQFF. Looking up the rest from reference TRBV9 and TRBJ2-1 gives the full variable domain: DSGVTQTPKHLITATGQRVTLRCSPRSGDLSVYWYQQSLDQGLQFLIQYYNGEERAKGNILERFSAQQFPDLHSELNLSSLELGDSALYFCASSVTSGGPFFYNEQFFGPGTRLTVL.

The CDR3 DNA reads as TGTGCCAGCAGCAGAACCGGGCCCCAAACCTACGAGCAGTACTTC. Its protein is CASSRTGPQTYEQYF. The rearrangement links TRBV5-4 to TRBJ2-7, with unresolved D. CDR1 and CDR2 (germline): SGHNT, YYREEE (reference sequence). V was shortened by 4 bases and J by 2 bases, with 16 bases between the two germline ends. This CDR3 is built from 15 residues.

Written as DNA, the CDR3 is TGCGCCAGCAGCCAATCCTCATCCCCAGGGGCGGTACGCTCTGGAAACACCATATATTTT. It translates to CASSQSSSPGAVRSGNTIYF. The chain carries TRBV4-1 and TRBJ1-3; D possibly corresponds to TRBD1 (6 bases). V dropped 2 bases and J dropped 0 bases, with 23 bases sitting between them. The CDR3 is 20 amino acids. Germline CDR1 and CDR2: MGHRA and YSYEKL.

This chain joins TRBV4-3 and TRBJ1-1; 10 positions match TRBD1. The V and J ends lost 4 bases and 10 bases, in that order; junction bases with no gene match: 6. The CDR3 runs 13 residues. Germline V gene data show CDR1 as LGHNA and CDR2 as YSLEER. The DNA for the CDR3 is TGCGCCAGCAGCCCACGGGACAGGGGAGCAGCTTTCTTT. This encodes CASSPRDRGAAFF.

The genes are TRBV5-6 and TRBJ2-7; D not resolved. Germline assignment: CDR1 SGHDT and CDR2 YYEEEE. The V end was cut by 4 bases, the J end by 5 bases, with 13 bases between. The CDR3 runs 13 residues. The CDR3 nucleotides read TGTGCCAGCAGCCAAAGACTGACCCACGAGCAGTACTTC. Protein product: CASSQRLTHEQYF.

This chain joins TRBV5-1 and TRBJ1-4; 8 bases match TRBD1. The junction had 37 bases not matched to a gene; V was cut back by 4 bases and J by 8 bases. Germline loops: CDR1 SGHRS, CDR2 YFSETQ. This CDR3 has 24 residues. The CDR3 loop reads CASSDPHPDLRTSTGEQYWEKLFF. The CDR3 nucleotides read TGCGCCAGCAGCGACCCCCACCCCGATCTCAGGACCTCGACAGGGGAGCAGTACTGGGAAAAACTGTTTTTT.

This chain connects TRBV9 to TRBJ1-2, with D unclear. CDR3 length: 16 residues. The germline V gene has CDR1 SGDLS and CDR2 YYNGEE. Trimming pared 0 bases from V and 2 bases from J, leaving 14 bases between. The DNA of the CDR3 is TGTGCCAGCAGCGTAGAGGCTTCCGTCAGGAACTATGGCTACACCTTC. It translates to CASSVEASVRNYGYTF.